The 31 T cell receptor beta chains presented below share a single source sample, sequenced in a study of identical twins. MiXCR, applied by TCRdb to the 5' RACE reads, yields one record per CDR3 protein. The table shows about 220,000 distinct CDR3 sequences, with 6.5% to 8.5% occurring only once. These data were also filed under a second study, of yellow fever vaccine responses in identical twins.

Sequenced material: memory (CD45RO+) T cells sorted from blood. The receptors stem from a woman between 18 and 30 years old in good health.

This clonotype was picked up many times. V usage is TRBV10-3 and J usage is TRBJ2-3, with D possibly TRBD2 on 6 matching bases. The CDR3 runs 15 residues. V lost 2 bases and J 1 base, leaving 10 bases between the germline ends. The germline V gene has CDR1 ENHRY and CDR2 SYGVKD. The CDR3 is CAISEGRRGTDTQYF. Here the CDR3 DNA reads TGTGCCATCAGTGAGGGGCGGAGGGGCACAGATACGCAGTATTTT.

This clonotype was seen at least ten times. The chain has TRBV7-9 and TRBJ2-1; 12 bases fit TRBD2. Germline V CDR1 and CDR2: SEHNR, FQNEAQ (reference sequence). The junction had 4 bases not matched to a gene; V was cut back by 5 bases and J by 5 bases. CDR3 length equals 15 residues. The CDR3 DNA is TGTGCCAGCAGCCTCGGACTAGCGGGAAACAATGAGCAGTTCTTC. It yields the protein CASSLGLAGNNEQFF.

This clonotype has only a few counts. The J gene is TRBJ2-7, the V gene TRBV28; 9 bases are a match to TRBD2. Trimming cost V 6 bases and J 5 bases; bases outside gene matches: 8. The CDR3 spans 14 residues. Germline V gives CDR1 MDHEN, CDR2 SYDVKM. The CDR3: CASRPSGTAHEQYF. As DNA, the CDR3 is TGTGCCAGCAGGCCTAGCGGGACAGCCCACGAGCAGTACTTC.

The gene calls are TRBV7-2 and TRBJ1-1; tentatively, D is TRBD1 (5 bases). The CDR3 contains 12 residues. V lost 6 bases and J lost 5, with 10 bases in between. The germline V gene encodes CDR1 SGHTA and CDR2 FQGNSA. CDR3 sequence reads: CASSYGGTEAFF. DNA for the CDR3: TGTGCCAGCAGTTATGGGGGGACTGAAGCTTTCTTT.

This clonotype was counted at least ten times. V is TRBV24-1 and J is TRBJ2-1; TRBD2 matches at 7 bases. The CDR3 spans 17 residues. Germline assignment: CDR1 KGHDR and CDR2 SFDVKD. With V trimmed by 4 bases and J by 7 bases, 15 bases remained unmatched. CDR3 DNA sequence: TGTGCCACCAGTGACCAGTCCCCCGGACTAGGATGGAATGAGCAGTTCTTC. It yields the protein CATSDQSPGLGWNEQFF.

This clonotype was counted many times. This rearrangement joins TRBV3-1 to TRBJ1-1, with 8 bases matching TRBD1. Looked up from germline, CDR1 is LGHDT and CDR2 is YNNKEL (reference sequence). The V and J ends lost 4 bases and 1 base, in that order; junction bases with no gene match: 5. CDR3 length equals 15 residues. In DNA form, the CDR3 reads TGTGCCAGCAGCCGGTCAGGGGGCAAGAACACTGAAGCTTTCTTT. It is translated as CASSRSGGKNTEAFF.

The chain uses TRBV11-2 and TRBJ2-5; D call uncertain. V was trimmed by 2 bases and J by 3 bases, leaving 7 bases between them. Germline V gene sequence: CDR1 SGHAT, CDR2 FQNNGV. The CDR3 loop spans 13 amino acids. CDR3 in amino acids: CASSLMLEETQYF. The DNA for the CDR3 is TGTGCCAGCAGCTTAATGCTTGAAGAGACCCAGTACTTC.

This clonotype was detected a few times. The chain employs TRBV18 and TRBJ1-5; tentative D call: TRBD1 (5 bases). The V end lost 3 bases, the J end lost 7 bases, and 10 bases lay between the germline ends. Germline-derived CDR1 and CDR2 are KGHSH and LQKENI. The CDR3 runs to 13 residues. The chain's CDR3 is CASSPGGEQPQHF. CDR3 nucleotides: TGTGCCAGCTCACCGGGGGGGGAACAGCCCCAGCATTTT. The complete variable domain, with remaining parts taken from reference TRBV18 and TRBJ1-5, reads NAGVMQNPRHLVRRRGQEARLRCSPMKGHSHVYWYRQLPEEGLKFMVYLQKENIIDESGMPKERFSAEFPKEGPSILRIQQVVRGDSAAYFCASSPGGEQPQHFGDGTRLSIL.

The CDR3 DNA sequence: TGTGCCAGCAGCTTAGAACTAGCGGGAGGCAATGAGCAGTTCTTC. Translating it yields CASSLELAGGNEQFF. The chain links TRBV11-2 to TRBJ2-1, with TRBD2 identical over 12 bases. With V trimmed by 0 bases and J by 6 bases, 0 bases remained unmatched. The CDR3 is made up of 15 amino acids. CDR1 is SGHAT, CDR2 FQNNGV, per germline.

In this sample, this clonotype turned up many times. This chain connects TRBV28 to TRBJ2-1; D not certain. The CDR3 spans 14 residues. Germline loops: CDR1 MDHEN, CDR2 SYDVKM. The germline V and J ends were trimmed by 7 bases and 0 bases, with 10 bases remaining between them. The DNA for the CDR3 is TGTGCCAGCATCGCTAGGAGCTCCTACAATGAGCAGTTCTTC. Its translation: CASIARSSYNEQFF.

The table lists this clonotype with a few counts. The rearrangement joins TRBV27 to TRBJ2-7; D uncertain. The ends were cut back, 2 bases at V and 0 bases at J, with 11 bases in the middle. Germline V gives CDR1 MNHEY, CDR2 SMNVEV (reference sequence). The CDR3 loop spans 15 amino acids. CDR3 DNA sequence: TGTGCCAGCAGTTTAGCGCCCAGTACCTCCTACGAGCAGTACTTC. It yields the protein CASSLAPSTSYEQYF.

Here the CDR3 DNA reads TGCAGCGTTGCCGGGGACGGAGGGGGCTATGGCTACACCTTC. Encoded protein: CSVAGDGGGYGYTF. The chain combines TRBV29-1 with TRBJ1-2; a possible D gene is TRBD1 (6 bases). CDR1 is SQVTM and CDR2 is ANQGSEA in the germline V gene. V gave up 4 bases and J gave up 4 bases, with 16 bases separating them. The CDR3 runs to 14 residues. The whole variable domain, filled in from reference TRBV29-1 and TRBJ1-2, reads SAVISQKPSRDICQRGTSLTIQCQVDSQVTMMFWYRQQPGQSLTLIATANQGSEATYESGFVIDKFPISRPNLTFSTLTVSNMSPEDSSIYLCSVAGDGGGYGYTFGSGTRLTVV.

This clonotype turned up a few times. V usage is TRBV7-9 and J usage is TRBJ1-1; TRBD1 matches at 8 bases. Germline V CDR1 and CDR2: SEHNR, FQNEAQ (reference sequence). Unmatched junction bases numbered 2, after V lost 5 bases and J lost 6 bases. The CDR3 has 12 residues. CDR3 residues: CASSLGQAEAFF. The CDR3 coding sequence is TGTGCCAGCAGCCTGGGACAGGCTGAAGCTTTCTTT.

This clonotype was observed many times. This chain links TRBV7-9 with TRBJ1-1; D gene uncertain. CDR3 length equals 15 residues. CDR1 is SEHNR and CDR2 is FQNEAQ in the germline V gene (reference sequence). Trimming took 5 bases from V and 6 from J, leaving 19 bases between them. CDR3 protein: CASSPGPGERSEAFF. CDR3 coding DNA: TGTGCCAGCAGCCCCGGCCCGGGCGAAAGGTCTGAAGCTTTCTTT.

This clonotype was found many times. V gene TRBV19 combines with J gene TRBJ2-1, with D perhaps matching TRBD2 (5 bases). Germline loops: CDR1 LNHDA, CDR2 SQIVND (reference sequence). The CDR3 is 13 residues long. V lost 5 bases, J lost 3 bases, and 8 bases lay in between. CDR3: CASSVGDYNEQFF. CDR3 bases: TGTGCCAGTAGTGTCGGGGACTACAATGAGCAGTTCTTC. Full variable domain (missing parts from reference TRBV19 and TRBJ2-1): DGGITQSPKYLFRKEGQNVTLSCEQNLNHDAMYWYRQDPGQGLRLIYYSQIVNDFQKGDIAEGYSVSREKKESFPLTVTSAQKNPTAFYLCASSVGDYNEQFFGPGTRLTVL.

The chain recombines TRBV6-1 with TRBJ2-2; TRBD2 matches 9 bases. J lost 2 bases, V lost 5 bases, and 3 bases had no gene match. The CDR3 has 15 amino acids. Germline V gene data show CDR1 as MNHNS and CDR2 as SASEGT. The CDR3 reads CASSPTSGNTGELFF. In DNA, the CDR3 is TGTGCCAGCAGTCCGACTAGCGGAAACACCGGGGAGCTGTTTTTT.

This clonotype was detected many times. The gene calls are TRBV2 and TRBJ2-3; tentatively, D is TRBD2 (6 bases). The CDR3 is 14 amino acids. Germline V gene lookup returns CDR1 SNHLY and CDR2 FYNNEI. Trimming left V 5 bases short and J 2 bases short, with 11 bases between. CDR3 DNA sequence: TGTGCCAGCAGTTCCGCGGGGTTCACAGATACGCAGTATTTT. Translating gives CASSSAGFTDTQYF.

This clonotype was seen ten or more times. This chain links TRBV3-1 with TRBJ2-7; D may be TRBD1 (6 bases). Per the germline V gene, CDR1 is LGHDT and CDR2 is YNNKEL (reference sequence). The CDR3 loop spans 16 amino acids. V was pared by 2 bases and J by 6 bases, with 20 bases between. The CDR3 loop is CASSQKPTGSSSEQYF. The CDR3 DNA follows: TGTGCCAGCAGCCAAAAGCCCACAGGGAGTAGCTCCGAGCAGTACTTC.

This rearrangement joins TRBV28 to TRBJ1-1; D is unresolved. Per germline, CDR1 MDHEN and CDR2 SYDVKM. V shed 2 bases and J shed 11 bases, with 15 bases lying between them. The CDR3 is 13 amino acids. CDR3 nucleotides: TGTGCCAGCAGTTTAAGGGCCTCACAACAGGCTTTCTTT. Protein: CASSLRASQQAFF.

This clonotype occurred many times. The CDR3 protein is CASGGQGAYNSPLHF. The CDR3 DNA reads TGTGCCAGCGGGGGACAGGGGGCCTATAATTCACCCCTCCACTTT. V is TRBV6-1 and J is TRBJ1-6; 11 bases line up with TRBD1. V lost 8 bases to trimming and J lost 2 bases; unmatched junction nucleotides: 2. The CDR3 totals 15 residues. Germline CDR1 is MNHNS and CDR2 is SASEGT.

This clonotype came up many times. J is TRBJ2-1 and V is TRBV5-1; possible D gene TRBD2, 6 bases. In germline, CDR1 is SGHRS, CDR2 YFSETQ. The CDR3 length is 14 residues. With 4 bases removed from V and 7 bases from J, the gap between germline ends came to 15 bases. The CDR3 sequence: CASSPAGFGNEQFF. CDR3 nucleotides: TGCGCCAGCAGCCCGGCGGGGTTCGGGAATGAGCAGTTCTTC.

J is TRBJ2-7 and V is TRBV18; D gene uncertain. The CDR3 totals 13 residues. From germline, CDR1 is KGHSH and CDR2 LQKENI. V lost 5 bases, J lost 6 bases, and 14 bases lay in between. For the CDR3, the DNA is TGTGCCAGCTCAGAAAACTACCAATCCGAGCAGTACTTC. It translates to CASSENYQSEQYF.

The rearrangement links TRBV15 to TRBJ2-4; no clear D gene. Deletions cut 0 bases from V and 0 bases from J, with 6 bases between. CDR1 LNHNV and CDR2 YYDKDF come from the germline V gene (reference sequence). This CDR3 region has 15 residues. The CDR3 region is CATSRDYLAKNIQYF. CDR3 DNA: TGTGCCACCAGCAGAGATTACCTAGCCAAAAACATTCAGTACTTC.

In this sample, this clonotype turned up many times. The genes are TRBV10-3 and TRBJ2-2; D might be TRBD2 (6 bases). Germline-derived CDR1 and CDR2 are ENHRY and SYGVKD. V lost 6 bases and J lost 6, with 20 bases in between. CDR3 size: 16 residues. CDR3 residues: CAIRPGLALGPGELFF. CDR3 nucleotide sequence: TGTGCCATCAGGCCGGGACTGGCCCTCGGGCCCGGGGAGCTGTTTTTT.

This clonotype was observed many times. J is TRBJ1-2 and V is TRBV29-1; D unresolved. Germline assignment: CDR1 SQVTM and CDR2 ANQGSEA. Between the trimmed V and J ends, which lost 4 bases and 4 bases, there was a span of 7 bases. CDR3 length: 11 residues. CDR3 in amino acids: CSVGTGYGYTF. In DNA, the CDR3 is TGCAGCGTTGGCACGGGCTATGGCTACACCTTC.

This rearrangement joins TRBV12-3 or TRBV12-4 to TRBJ2-3; perhaps TRBD2 as D (5 bases). This CDR3 region has 16 residues. With 5 bases removed from V and 0 bases from J, the gap between germline ends came to 15 bases. The CDR3 nucleotides read TGTGCCAGCAGTCCCCCGGACTGGACTAGCACAGATACGCAGTATTTT. It yields the protein CASSPPDWTSTDTQYF.

The rearrangement links TRBV11-3 to TRBJ2-2; 8 nucleotides align to TRBD1. With 5 bases clipped from V and 1 base from J, the junction kept 6 bases outside the gene matches. CDR3 length equals 16 residues. In germline, CDR1 is SGHNT, CDR2 YENEEA. In DNA, the CDR3 is TGTGCCAGCAGCCCCCGACAGGGGATGAACACCGGGGAGCTGTTTTTT. Amino acid sequence: CASSPRQGMNTGELFF.

At least ten counts were recorded for this clonotype. The V gene is TRBV6-1, the J gene TRBJ1-1, with D maybe TRBD1 (5 bases). Between the trimmed V and J ends, which lost 3 bases and 2 bases, there was a span of 10 bases. CDR1 is MNHNS, CDR2 SASEGT, per germline. CDR3 length: 14 amino acids. The CDR3 DNA reads TGTGCCAGCAGTGACAGGGAGAGTAACACTGAAGCTTTCTTT. It is translated as CASSDRESNTEAFF.

V gene TRBV11-2 combines with J gene TRBJ2-3, with D perhaps assigned TRBD1 or TRBD2 (5 bases each). Trimming left V 5 bases short and J 0 bases short, with 12 bases between. This CDR3 has 15 amino acids. In germline, CDR1 is SGHAT, CDR2 FQNNGV. For the CDR3, the DNA is TGTGCCAGCAGCCGCAGCAGGGACAGCACAGATACGCAGTATTTT. This gives the protein CASSRSRDSTDTQYF. The whole variable domain, remainder taken from reference TRBV11-2 and TRBJ2-3, is EAGVAQSPRYKIIEKRQSVAFWCNPISGHATLYWYQQILGQGPKLLIQFQNNGVVDDSQLPKDRFSAERLKGVDSTLKIQPAKLEDSAVYLCASSRSRDSTDTQYFGPGTRLTVL.

CDR3 DNA: TGTGCCAGCAGTCTCCTACTAGCGGGAGTGCCCAATGAGCAGTTCTTC. Protein: CASSLLLAGVPNEQFF. The chain has TRBV6-2 or TRBV6-3 and TRBJ2-1; 11 bases align to TRBD2. With 5 bases clipped from V and 6 bases from J, the junction kept 9 bases outside the gene matches. The CDR3 contains 16 residues. CDR1 and CDR2 from the germline V gene are MNHEY and SVGEGT.

The chain recombines TRBV7-9 with TRBJ2-1, with 9 nucleotides matching TRBD1. Germline CDR1 and CDR2: SEHNR and FQNEAQ (reference sequence). V lost 5 bases, J lost 10 bases, and 6 bases stayed unmatched. This CDR3 has 13 amino acids. The CDR3 loop is CASSRGQGWEQFF. The CDR3 nucleotides read TGTGCCAGCAGCAGAGGACAGGGGTGGGAGCAGTTCTTC.